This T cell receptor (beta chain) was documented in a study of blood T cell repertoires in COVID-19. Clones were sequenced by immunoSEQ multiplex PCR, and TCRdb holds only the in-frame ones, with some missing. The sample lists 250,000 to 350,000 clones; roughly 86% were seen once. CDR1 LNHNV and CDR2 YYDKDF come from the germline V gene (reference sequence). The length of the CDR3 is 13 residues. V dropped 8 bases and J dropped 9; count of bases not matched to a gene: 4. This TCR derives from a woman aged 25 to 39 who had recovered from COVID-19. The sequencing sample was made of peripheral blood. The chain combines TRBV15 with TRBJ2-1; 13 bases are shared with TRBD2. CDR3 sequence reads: CATWTSGSIEQFF. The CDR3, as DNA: TGTGCCACCTGGACTAGCGGGAGTATTGAGCAGTTCTTC.